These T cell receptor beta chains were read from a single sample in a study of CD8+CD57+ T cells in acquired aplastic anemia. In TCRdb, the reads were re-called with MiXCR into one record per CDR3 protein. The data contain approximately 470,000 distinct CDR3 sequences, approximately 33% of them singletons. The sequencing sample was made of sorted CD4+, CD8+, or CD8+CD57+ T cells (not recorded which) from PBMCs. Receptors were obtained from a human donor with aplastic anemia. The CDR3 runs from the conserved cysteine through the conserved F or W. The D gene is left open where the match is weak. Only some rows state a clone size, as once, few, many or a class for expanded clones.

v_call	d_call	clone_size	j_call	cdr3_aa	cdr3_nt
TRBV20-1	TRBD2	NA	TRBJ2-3	CSASRTSGETDTQYF	TGCAGTGCTAGTCGGACTAGCGGGGAAACAGATACGCAGTATTTT
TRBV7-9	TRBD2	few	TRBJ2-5	CASSVWTSGEETQYF	TGTGCCAGCAGCGTCTGGACTAGCGGAGAAGAGACCCAGTACTTC
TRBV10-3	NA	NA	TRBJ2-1	CAISDRVDSGEQFF	TGTGCCATCAGTGATAGGGTGGATTCCGGAGAGCAGTTCTTC
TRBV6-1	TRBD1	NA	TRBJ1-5	CASRNGGGDQPQHF	TGTGCCAGCAGAAATGGAGGGGGCGACCAGCCCCAGCATTTT
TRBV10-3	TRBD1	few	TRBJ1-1	CAGTGDRYTEAFF	TGTGCCGGAACAGGGGATCGCTACACTGAAGCTTTCTTT
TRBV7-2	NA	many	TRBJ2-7	CASTRGGGYYEQYF	TGTGCCAGCACCCGAGGAGGGGGATACTACGAGCAGTACTTC
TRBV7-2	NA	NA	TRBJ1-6	CASSLELGPNSPLHF	TGTGCCAGCAGCTTAGAGCTCGGACCTAATTCACCCCTCCACTTT
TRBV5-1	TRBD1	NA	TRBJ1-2	CASPSGQGDGYTF	TGCGCCAGCCCGTCGGGACAGGGTGATGGCTACACCTTC
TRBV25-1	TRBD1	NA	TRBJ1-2	CASSLGTGALGYTF	TGTGCCAGCAGCTTAGGGACAGGGGCTCTAGGCTACACCTTC
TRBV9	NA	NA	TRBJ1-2	CASSVGEGLYGYTF	TGTGCCAGCAGCGTAGGCGAGGGATTGTATGGCTACACCTTC
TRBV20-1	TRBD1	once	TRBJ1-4	CSARLPGQGPEKLFF	TGCAGTGCTAGACTCCCGGGACAGGGTCCCGAAAAACTGTTTTTT
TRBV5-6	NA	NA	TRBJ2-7	CASSWSREGHEQYF	TGTGCCAGCTCATGGTCCAGGGAAGGTCACGAGCAGTACTTC
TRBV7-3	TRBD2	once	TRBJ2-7	CASSFRLAGSLYEQYF	TGTGCCAGCAGCTTCCGACTAGCGGGAAGCCTCTACGAGCAGTACTTC
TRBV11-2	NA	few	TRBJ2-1	CASSLEPAGLASYNEQFF	TGTGCCAGCAGCCTAGAGCCAGCAGGGCTAGCGAGCTACAATGAGCAGTTCTTC
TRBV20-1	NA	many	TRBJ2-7	CSAWDVGFDEQYF	TGCAGTGCATGGGACGTGGGGTTCGACGAGCAGTACTTC
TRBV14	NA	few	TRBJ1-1	CASSLKHMNTEAFF	TGTGCCAGCAGCCTGAAGCACATGAACACTGAAGCTTTCTTT
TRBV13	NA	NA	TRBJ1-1	CASSGHGPLSEAFF	TGTGCCAGCAGCGGACACGGGCCCCTCTCTGAAGCTTTCTTT
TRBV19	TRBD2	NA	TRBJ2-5	CASSLGLDQTQYF	TGTGCCAGCAGCTTAGGACTAGACCAGACCCAGTACTTC
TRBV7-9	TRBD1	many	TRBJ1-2	CASSPLTGGSGYTF	TGTGCCAGCAGCCCCTTGACAGGGGGAAGTGGCTACACCTTC
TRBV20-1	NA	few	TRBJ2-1	CSGRETYNEQFF	TGCAGTGGCAGAGAGACTTACAATGAGCAGTTCTTC
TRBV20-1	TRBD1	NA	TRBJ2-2	CSAPGQGSGELFF	TGCAGTGCCCCCGGACAGGGCTCCGGGGAGCTGTTTTTT
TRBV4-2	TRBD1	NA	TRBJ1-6	CASSQALGGQGSSPLHF	TGTGCCAGCAGCCAAGCGTTAGGGGGACAGGGTAGTTCACCCCTCCACTTT
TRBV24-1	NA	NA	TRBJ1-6	CATLEYINSPLHF	TGTGCCACCCTGGAATACATTAATTCACCCCTCCACTTC
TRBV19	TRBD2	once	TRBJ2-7	CASSQRLASYYEQYF	TGTGCCAGTAGTCAGAGACTAGCGTCATACTACGAGCAGTACTTC
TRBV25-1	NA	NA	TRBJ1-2	CASSLGGDPNGFYGYTF	TGTGCCAGCAGCTTAGGAGGGGACCCCAACGGGTTCTATGGCTACACCTTC
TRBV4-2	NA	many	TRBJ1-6	CASSQADMGGSPLHF	TGTGCCAGCAGCCAAGCGGACATGGGGGGCTCACCCCTCCACTTT
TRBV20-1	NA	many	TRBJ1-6	CSARVTTGVRPSPLHF	TGCAGTGCTAGAGTTACGACAGGCGTACGACCATCACCCCTCCACTTT
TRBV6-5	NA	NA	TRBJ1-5	CASSCYSDQPQHF	TGTGCCAGCAGTTGCTATTCCGATCAGCCCCAGCATTTT
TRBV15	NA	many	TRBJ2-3	CATSRDLVGGWTDTQYF	TGTGCCACCAGCAGAGATTTGGTGGGGGGTTGGACAGATACGCAGTATTTT
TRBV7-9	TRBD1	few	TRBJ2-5	CASSLGTGDPQAPQYF	TGTGCCAGCAGCTTAGGGACAGGGGACCCTCAAGCTCCCCAGTACTTC
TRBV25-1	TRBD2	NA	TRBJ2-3	CASSPPSGVYTDTQYF	TGTGCCAGCAGTCCGCCTAGCGGGGTGTACACAGATACGCAGTATTTT
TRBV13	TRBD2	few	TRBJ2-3	CASSLRTSGSGDTQYF	TGTGCCAGCAGCCTCAGGACTAGCGGGAGTGGAGATACGCAGTATTTT
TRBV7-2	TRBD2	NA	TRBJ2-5	CASSPSGAGVRETQYF	TGTGCCAGCAGCCCAAGTGGGGCGGGGGTGCGGGAGACCCAGTACTTC
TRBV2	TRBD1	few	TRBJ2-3	CASNKDRGDTQYF	TGTGCCAGCAACAAGGACAGGGGAGATACGCAGTATTTT
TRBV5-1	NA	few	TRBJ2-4	CASSSAGLQNIQYF	TGCGCCAGCAGCTCGGCAGGGCTCCAAAACATTCAGTACTTC
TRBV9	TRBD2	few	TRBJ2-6	CASSVDIFKGGITSGANVLTF	TGTGCCAGCAGCGTAGATATTTTTAAGGGAGGGATAACCTCTGGGGCCAACGTCCTGACTTTC
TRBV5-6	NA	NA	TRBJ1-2	CASSLHGGNYGYTF	TGTGCCAGCAGCTTGCATGGAGGAAACTATGGCTACACCTTC
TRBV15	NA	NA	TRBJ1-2	CATSRVGTGANSYTF	TGTGCCACCAGCAGAGTGGGAACTGGGGCCAACAGCTACACCTTC
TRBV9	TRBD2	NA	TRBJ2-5	CASSAIEGTSGGVQETQYF	TGTGCCAGCAGCGCTATAGAGGGGACTAGCGGGGGAGTTCAAGAGACCCAGTACTTC
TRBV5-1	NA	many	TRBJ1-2	CASSENRDGYTF	TGCGCCAGCAGCGAGAACAGGGACGGCTACACCTTC
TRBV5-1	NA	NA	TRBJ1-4	CASSARGEANEKLFF	TGCGCCAGCAGCGCGAGGGGGGAAGCTAATGAAAAACTGTTTTTT
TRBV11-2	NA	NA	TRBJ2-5	CASSFGQQGPLRQYF	TGTGCCAGCAGCTTCGGCCAGCAGGGGCCCCTTCGCCAGTACTTC
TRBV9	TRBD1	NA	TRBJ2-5	CASSVDPGGVETQYF	TGTGCCAGCAGCGTAGATCCAGGGGGAGTAGAGACCCAGTACTTC
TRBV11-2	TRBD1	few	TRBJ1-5	CASSTRQGMVMGNQPQHF	TGTGCCAGCAGCACTCGACAGGGTATGGTTATGGGCAATCAGCCCCAGCATTTT
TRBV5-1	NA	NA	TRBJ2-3	CASSLVAAGSSTDTQYF	TGCGCCAGCAGCTTGGTAGCAGCGGGTTCTAGCACAGATACGCAGTATTTT
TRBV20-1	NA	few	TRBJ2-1	CSASGSSYNEQFF	TGCAGTGCTAGCGGGAGCTCCTACAATGAGCAGTTCTTC
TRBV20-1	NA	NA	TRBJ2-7	CSARDLLPGPGLYEQYF	TGCAGTGCTAGAGATCTCTTGCCAGGGCCAGGATTGTACGAGCAGTACTTC
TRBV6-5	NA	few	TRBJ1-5	CASSYTGPPNQPQHF	TGTGCCAGCAGTTATACAGGACCTCCGAATCAGCCCCAGCATTTT
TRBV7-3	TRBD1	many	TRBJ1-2	CASSLGQGAIGYTF	TGTGCCAGCAGCTTGGGACAGGGGGCGATTGGCTACACCTTC
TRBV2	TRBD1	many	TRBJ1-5	CASSEPQGTHGPQHF	TGTGCCAGCAGTGAACCACAGGGGACCCATGGGCCCCAGCATTTT
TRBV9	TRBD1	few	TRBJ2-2	CASSLFGTGDTGELFF	TGTGCCAGCAGCTTGTTTGGGACAGGGGACACCGGGGAGCTGTTTTTT
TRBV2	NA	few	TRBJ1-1	CASGRETLGGTEAFF	TGTGCCAGCGGGCGGGAGACCCTTGGGGGCACTGAAGCTTTCTTT